This TCR beta chain was documented in a study of preoperative IRX-2 immunotherapy in early breast cancer. The protocol was immunoSEQ multiplex PCR, while the TCRdb copy is restricted to in-frame clones and leaves out a portion. The sample holds some 19,000 clones, 85% seen once. Treatment in this sample: preoperative locoregional IRX-2 cytokine immunotherapy. This phase Ib study tested locoregional IRX-2 cytokine immunotherapy given before surgery. This receptor was taken from a human donor with breast cancer. Sequenced material: lymph node tissue, taken after IRX-2 immunotherapy.

Here the CDR3 DNA reads TGTGCCAGTAGTACCTATATTGACAGCTATAGCAATCAGCCCCAGCATTTT. It specifies CASSTYIDSYSNQPQHF. The chain combines TRBV19 with TRBJ1-5; D is perhaps TRBD1 (5 bases). V was clipped by 4 bases and J by 0 bases, with 16 bases between them. This CDR3 spans 17 amino acids. Germline values: CDR1 LNHDA, CDR2 SQIVND (reference sequence).